This is a list of T cell receptor beta chains from one sample in a study of cytomegalovirus exposure and HLA in healthy donors. Data came from immunoSEQ multiplex PCR; TCRdb stores just in-frame clones and leaves some out. The data show about 130,000 clones, roughly three quarters seen once. The sequenced sample was PBMCs. Receptors were obtained from an older woman in good health and CMV-seronegative. Both conserved end residues are part of each CDR3. A D gene is named only where the DNA matches it firmly. Size tells how often a clone was seen (once, few, many) or the class of an expanded clone, and some rows leave it out.

TRBJ1-5 | few | . | TRBV19 | TGTGCCAGTAGTATCGGGGACTTAAATCAGCCCCAGCATTTT | CASSIGDLNQPQHF
TRBJ1-1 | once | . | TRBV30 | TGTGCCTGGAATGGGCAGCAGGGGACTGAAGCTTTCTTT | CAWNGQQGTEAFF
TRBJ1-1 | . | . | TRBV18 | TGTGCCAGCTCCCCGTTAGAGAACACTGAAGCTTTCTTT | CASSPLENTEAFF
TRBJ2-1 | . | . | TRBV15 | TGTGCCACCAGCAGAGATCTAGGATCGGGAAACAATGAGCAGTTCTTC | CATSRDLGSGNNEQFF
TRBJ2-1 | few | TRBD2 | TRBV4-1 | TGCGCCAGCAGCCAGGACACTAGCGGGGGGCCTCTCAATGAGCAGTTCTTC | CASSQDTSGGPLNEQFF
TRBJ2-7 | few | . | TRBV4-1 | TGCGCCAGCAGCCAAGAGAGGGCCAATTACGAGCAGTACTTC | CASSQERANYEQYF
TRBJ1-1 | . | TRBD1 | TRBV2 | TGTGCCAGCAGTGCTTCAACCGGGGACAGCAACACTGAAGCTTTCTTT | CASSASTGDSNTEAFF
TRBJ2-5 | . | TRBD2 | TRBV6-5 | TGTGCCAGCAGTTACGATTGGGCTAGCGGACCCCTGTATAAGTACTTC | CASSYDWASGPLYKYF
TRBJ2-5 | . | TRBD2 | TRBV27 | TGTGCCAGCAGCAACAGAGTTAGCGGGCAAGAGACCCAGTACTTC | CASSNRVSGQETQYF
TRBJ2-7 | . | . | TRBV7-3 | TGTGCCAGCAGCTTTGGGGGAGGCTACGAGCAGTACTTC | CASSFGGGYEQYF
TRBJ2-3 | . | . | TRBV5-1 | TGCGCCAGCAGCCTAACTCGTCGGGATACGCAGTATTTT | CASSLTRRDTQYF
TRBJ2-3 | . | TRBD2 | TRBV13 | TGTGCCAGCAGCTCGCACCTAGCGGGAGGTTCCGGAACGCAGTATTTT | CASSSHLAGGSGTQYF
TRBJ2-1 | . | TRBD2 | TRBV5-1 | TGCGCCAGCAGCTGGACGGGGGGGCCTGGTGAGCAGTTCTTC | CASSWTGGPGEQFF